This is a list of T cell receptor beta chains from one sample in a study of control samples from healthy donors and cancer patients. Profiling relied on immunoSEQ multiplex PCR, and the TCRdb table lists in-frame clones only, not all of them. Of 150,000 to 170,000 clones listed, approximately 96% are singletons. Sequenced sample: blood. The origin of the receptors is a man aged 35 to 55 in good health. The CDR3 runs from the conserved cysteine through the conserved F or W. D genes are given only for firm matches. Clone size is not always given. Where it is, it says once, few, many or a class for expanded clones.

CDR3 protein: CASSSPGLVYGYTF
CDR3 DNA: TGTGCCAGCAGTTCCCCGGGACTGGTCTATGGCTACACCTTC
V gene: TRBV28
D gene: -
clone size: once
J gene: TRBJ1-2

CDR3 protein: CASRGARTGELFF
CDR3 DNA: TGTGCCAGCAGAGGGGCGAGGACCGGGGAGCTGTTTTTT
V gene: TRBV6-5
D gene: -
clone size: -
J gene: TRBJ2-2

CDR3 protein: CASSLVATNEKLFF
CDR3 DNA: TGTGCCAGCAGCTTGGTTGCTACTAATGAAAAACTGTTTTTT
V gene: TRBV5-5
D gene: -
clone size: -
J gene: TRBJ1-4

CDR3 protein: CASNWGNQPQHF
CDR3 DNA: TGTGCCAGTAATTGGGGGAATCAGCCCCAGCATTTT
V gene: TRBV19
D gene: -
clone size: many
J gene: TRBJ1-5

CDR3 protein: CASRTTGVSGNTIYF
CDR3 DNA: TGTGCCAGCAGAACAACAGGGGTTTCTGGAAACACCATATATTTT
V gene: TRBV27
D gene: TRBD1
clone size: -
J gene: TRBJ1-3

CDR3 protein: CASTQQASNYGYTF
CDR3 DNA: TGTGCCAGTACCCAACAGGCGTCTAACTATGGCTACACCTTC
V gene: TRBV19
D gene: -
clone size: -
J gene: TRBJ1-2

CDR3 protein: CASRESPTGELFF
CDR3 DNA: TGCGCCAGCAGGGAGAGTCCGACCGGGGAGCTGTTTTTT
V gene: TRBV10-2
D gene: -
clone size: -
J gene: TRBJ2-2

CDR3 protein: CASSFSVGGSYEQYF
CDR3 DNA: TGTGCCAGCAGCTTCTCGGTGGGGGGCTCCTACGAGCAGTACTTC
V gene: TRBV7-2
D gene: -
clone size: -
J gene: TRBJ2-7

CDR3 protein: CASSLVVTDEAFF
CDR3 DNA: TGTGCCAGCAGCTTAGTGGTCACCGATGAAGCTTTCTTT
V gene: TRBV7-2
D gene: -
clone size: few
J gene: TRBJ1-1

CDR3 protein: CASSYHRDAYEQYF
CDR3 DNA: TGTGCCAGCAGTTACCACCGGGACGCCTACGAGCAGTACTTC
V gene: TRBV27
D gene: -
clone size: -
J gene: TRBJ2-7

CDR3 protein: CASNKGTTGELFF
CDR3 DNA: TGTGCCAGCAACAAAGGGACAACCGGGGAGCTGTTTTTT
V gene: TRBV2
D gene: -
clone size: -
J gene: TRBJ2-2

CDR3 protein: CASSLTYEQYF
CDR3 DNA: TGTGCCAGCAGCCTGACCTACGAGCAGTACTTC
V gene: TRBV7-9
D gene: -
clone size: -
J gene: TRBJ2-7

CDR3 protein: CASSVDGGGTEAFF
CDR3 DNA: TGTGCCAGCAGCGTAGATGGGGGAGGGACTGAAGCTTTCTTT
V gene: TRBV9
D gene: -
clone size: -
J gene: TRBJ1-1

CDR3 protein: CASSSTDTQYF
CDR3 DNA: TGTGCCAGCAGCAGCACAGATACGCAGTATTTT
V gene: TRBV27
D gene: -
clone size: -
J gene: TRBJ2-3

CDR3 protein: CASSLWLAGSDTQYF
CDR3 DNA: TGCGCCAGCAGCTTATGGCTAGCGGGGTCAGATACGCAGTATTTT
V gene: TRBV5-1
D gene: TRBD2
clone size: -
J gene: TRBJ2-3

CDR3 protein: CATSDLGGSKIGYTF
CDR3 DNA: TGTGCCACCAGTGATCTGGGGGGATCCAAGATCGGCTACACCTTC
V gene: TRBV24-1
D gene: -
clone size: -
J gene: TRBJ1-2

CDR3 protein: CASSPKGVHRYHQPQHF
CDR3 DNA: TGTGCCAGCTCACCAAAGGGGGTACACAGGTATCATCAGCCCCAGCATTTT
V gene: TRBV18
D gene: -
clone size: -
J gene: TRBJ1-5

CDR3 protein: CASGLMEGARNTIYF
CDR3 DNA: TGTGCTAGTGGGCTGATGGAGGGGGCCCGAAACACCATATATTTT
V gene: TRBV12-5
D gene: TRBD1
clone size: -
J gene: TRBJ1-3

CDR3 protein: CASRGGGVVGYTF
CDR3 DNA: TGTGCCTCCCGCGGAGGGGGGGTGGTGGGCTACACCTTC
V gene: TRBV11-2
D gene: -
clone size: -
J gene: TRBJ1-2

CDR3 protein: CASSKACAGQAGQGSYYEQYF
CDR3 DNA: TGTGCCAGCAGCAAAGCGTGTGCGGGGCAGGCCGGACAGGGGTCCTACTACGAGCAGTACTTC
V gene: TRBV21-1
D gene: -
clone size: -
J gene: TRBJ2-7

CDR3 protein: CASSWGHSAYEQYF
CDR3 DNA: TGTGCCAGCAGTTGGGGCCATTCAGCCTACGAGCAGTACTTC
V gene: TRBV6-5
D gene: -
clone size: -
J gene: TRBJ2-7

CDR3 protein: CASSSIRTEDGYGYTF
CDR3 DNA: TGTGCCAGCAGCTCGATACGGACGGAAGACGGCTATGGCTACACCTTC
V gene: TRBV7-2
D gene: -
clone size: -
J gene: TRBJ1-2

CDR3 protein: CASSSHAGKNTEAFF
CDR3 DNA: TGTGCCAGCAGTTCACACGCGGGAAAGAACACTGAAGCTTTCTTT
V gene: TRBV7-9
D gene: -
clone size: -
J gene: TRBJ1-1

CDR3 protein: CASSSLGQGLGYTF
CDR3 DNA: TGTGCCAGCAGTTCCCTAGGACAAGGCTTGGGCTACACCTTC
V gene: TRBV28
D gene: -
clone size: -
J gene: TRBJ1-2

CDR3 protein: CATSSSTSPMEQFF
CDR3 DNA: TGTGCCACCAGCAGTTCGACTTCCCCAATGGAGCAGTTCTTC
V gene: TRBV15
D gene: -
clone size: -
J gene: TRBJ2-1

CDR3 protein: CASTLGTPSVYGYTF
CDR3 DNA: TGTGCCAGCACCTTGGGGACCCCAAGTGTATATGGCTACACCTTC
V gene: TRBV28
D gene: -
clone size: -
J gene: TRBJ1-2

CDR3 protein: CASSLTGSYGYTF
CDR3 DNA: TGTGCCAGCAGTTTGACAGGGAGCTATGGCTACACCTTC
V gene: TRBV27
D gene: TRBD1
clone size: -
J gene: TRBJ1-2

CDR3 protein: CASHLNRGPQGAFF
CDR3 DNA: TGTGCCAGCCACCTTAACAGGGGACCCCAAGGAGCTTTCTTT
V gene: TRBV6-5
D gene: TRBD1
clone size: -
J gene: TRBJ1-1

CDR3 protein: CASVGGRLGGYEQYF
CDR3 DNA: TGTGCCAGCGTGGGGGGCAGATTGGGAGGGTACGAGCAGTACTTC
V gene: TRBV28
D gene: -
clone size: -
J gene: TRBJ2-7

CDR3 protein: CTSSQKGPRKKATNEKLFF
CDR3 DNA: TGCACCAGCAGCCAAAAGGGGCCCCGTAAGAAGGCAACTAATGAAAAACTGTTTTTT
V gene: TRBV1
D gene: -
clone size: -
J gene: TRBJ1-4

CDR3 protein: CASSPGWDYLRTGELFF
CDR3 DNA: TGCGCCAGCAGTCCCGGCTGGGACTATCTGCGCACCGGGGAGCTGTTTTTT
V gene: TRBV5-1
D gene: TRBD2
clone size: -
J gene: TRBJ2-2

CDR3 protein: CASSPLAEAGPGELFF
CDR3 DNA: TGCGCCAGCAGCCCGCTAGCTGAGGCGGGGCCCGGGGAGCTGTTTTTT
V gene: TRBV5-1
D gene: -
clone size: -
J gene: TRBJ2-2

CDR3 protein: CASSYSGEEQFF
CDR3 DNA: TGTGCCAGCAGTTACTCCGGTGAGGAGCAGTTCTTC
V gene: TRBV6-5
D gene: -
clone size: -
J gene: TRBJ2-1

CDR3 protein: CASSLNAPRRQGGRGNTIYF
CDR3 DNA: TGTGCCAGCAGTTTAAATGCCCCTAGGCGGCAGGGTGGTCGTGGAAACACCATATATTTT
V gene: TRBV28
D gene: -
clone size: -
J gene: TRBJ1-3

CDR3 protein: CASSQDGGGSSSYNEQFF
CDR3 DNA: TGTGCCAGCAGCCAAGATGGGGGGGGCTCCAGCTCCTACAATGAGCAGTTCTTC
V gene: TRBV4-2
D gene: -
clone size: -
J gene: TRBJ2-1

CDR3 protein: CASDGDGVPGSNQPQHF
CDR3 DNA: TGTGCCAGCGATGGGGACGGGGTTCCTGGTAGCAATCAGCCCCAGCATTTT
V gene: TRBV27
D gene: -
clone size: -
J gene: TRBJ1-5

CDR3 protein: CASSAAQGRTEQYF
CDR3 DNA: TGTGCCAGCAGTGCAGCTCAGGGTAGGACCGAGCAGTACTTC
V gene: TRBV2
D gene: -
clone size: -
J gene: TRBJ2-7

CDR3 protein: CASSRDREETQYF
CDR3 DNA: TGTGCCAGCAGCCGGGACAGGGAAGAGACCCAGTACTTC
V gene: TRBV7-3
D gene: TRBD1
clone size: -
J gene: TRBJ2-5

CDR3 protein: CASSQTGTGLSYHADTIYF
CDR3 DNA: TGTGCCAGCAGCCAAACCGGGACAGGGCTTTCATACCACGCGGACACCATATATTTT
V gene: TRBV7-8
D gene: TRBD1
clone size: -
J gene: TRBJ1-3

CDR3 protein: CASSLKGQTNYGYTF
CDR3 DNA: TGTGCCAGCAGTTTGAAGGGACAGACGAACTATGGCTACACCTTC
V gene: TRBV27
D gene: TRBD1
clone size: -
J gene: TRBJ1-2

CDR3 protein: CASSIGTGESYNSPLHF
CDR3 DNA: TGTGCCAGTAGTATAGGGACAGGCGAATCCTATAATTCACCCCTCCACTTT
V gene: TRBV19
D gene: TRBD1
clone size: -
J gene: TRBJ1-6

CDR3 protein: CASSYSGANVLTF
CDR3 DNA: TGTGCCAGCAGCTACTCTGGGGCCAACGTCCTGACTTTC
V gene: TRBV21-1
D gene: -
clone size: -
J gene: TRBJ2-6

CDR3 protein: CASSLRQGDTQYF
CDR3 DNA: TGTGCCAGCAGCTTGCGGCAGGGAGATACGCAGTATTTT
V gene: TRBV5-6
D gene: -
clone size: -
J gene: TRBJ2-3

CDR3 protein: CSADRGSAEAFF
CDR3 DNA: TGCAGCGCTGACAGGGGAAGCGCTGAAGCTTTCTTT
V gene: TRBV29-1
D gene: TRBD1
clone size: once
J gene: TRBJ1-1

CDR3 protein: CASSLLAGTVAGELFF
CDR3 DNA: TGTGCCAGCAGTTTATTGGCAGGGACAGTGGCCGGGGAGCTGTTTTTT
V gene: TRBV27
D gene: TRBD1
clone size: -
J gene: TRBJ2-2

CDR3 protein: CASSQAGELFF
CDR3 DNA: TGCGCCAGCAGCCAAGCTGGGGAGCTGTTTTTT
V gene: TRBV4-1
D gene: -
clone size: few
J gene: TRBJ2-2

CDR3 protein: CASSPPANTEAFF
CDR3 DNA: TGTGCCAGCAGTCCGCCAGCCAACACTGAAGCTTTCTTT
V gene: TRBV6-5
D gene: -
clone size: -
J gene: TRBJ1-1

CDR3 protein: CASILTASGNTIYF
CDR3 DNA: TGTGCCAGCATTTTGACAGCCTCTGGAAACACCATATATTTT
V gene: TRBV19
D gene: -
clone size: -
J gene: TRBJ1-3

CDR3 protein: CASSLAGSVNEQFF
CDR3 DNA: TGTGCCAGCAGTTTGGCTGGCTCTGTGAATGAGCAGTTCTTC
V gene: TRBV27
D gene: -
clone size: -
J gene: TRBJ2-1

CDR3 protein: CASSMHAGRGRQPQHF
CDR3 DNA: TGTGCCAGTAGTATGCATGCGGGCAGGGGGCGTCAGCCCCAGCATTTT
V gene: TRBV19
D gene: TRBD1
clone size: -
J gene: TRBJ1-5

CDR3 protein: CASSLARLGGEGKLFF
CDR3 DNA: TGTGCCAGCAGCTTAGCGAGGCTAGGGGGCGAAGGAAAACTGTTTTTT
V gene: TRBV7-2
D gene: TRBD1
clone size: -
J gene: TRBJ1-4